This TCR beta chain originates from a study of blood T cell repertoires in COVID-19. As for the study in general: The United States, Italy and Spain provided the acute and convalescent COVID-19 samples.

The V and J ends lost 5 bases and 5 bases, in that order; junction bases with no gene match: 14. The CDR3 contains 17 residues. Germline V gives CDR1 SEHNR, CDR2 FQNEAQ (reference sequence). Libraries were prepared by immunoSEQ multiplex PCR; TCRdb keeps only in-frame clonotypes and omits some of them. The data contain 200,000 to 250,000 clones, around 85% of them seen just once; the ten biggest clones take up about 1.3%. The chain carries TRBV7-9 and TRBJ2-7, with 11 positions matching TRBD2. This sequence originates from a woman in her thirties or forties with acute COVID-19. The sample comprised PBMCs or T cells enriched from blood (not recorded which). CDR3 sequence reads: CASSPYYLAGGQHEQYF. CDR3 DNA sequence: TGTGCCAGCAGCCCCTACTATCTAGCGGGAGGTCAGCACGAGCAGTACTTC.